The clone carrying this TCR beta chain came up many times. The antigen remains undetermined. Documented time point: persistent/refractory GD, antithyroid drugs over 5 years with positive TRAb. RNA from PBMCs was the source of the TCR library. Investigators report Graves' disease was diagnosed under American Thyroid Association guidelines. These data come from a study of regulatory T cells in long-lasting Graves disease. Findings of the study overall: Persistent Graves' patients showed less TCR diversity than newly diagnosed patients showed. Persistent cases favored TRBV28, TRBJ1-2 and TRBJ2-5.

The CDR3 is 13 amino acids. Trimming cost V 5 bases and J 5 bases, with 10 bases left between them. Per germline, CDR1 SGHVS and CDR2 FQNEAQ. Arm-PCR with iRepertoire HTBI primers amplified the CDR3 regions for these TCR beta libraries. One entry per CDR3 protein, called by TCRdb with MiXCR from the multiplex PCR reads. This sample has about 290,000 distinct CDR3 sequences, with around 23% found just once. The source of this sequence is a female donor with Graves disease. V gene TRBV7-8 combines with J gene TRBJ1-5; D remains ambiguous. This specimen was peripheral blood mononuclear cells (PBMCs), taken when the disease was refractory, from a patient treated with antithyroid drugs. This chain's CDR3 is CASSEGTDQPQHF. As DNA, the CDR3 is TGTGCCAGCAGCGAGGGAACTGATCAGCCCCAGCATTTT.